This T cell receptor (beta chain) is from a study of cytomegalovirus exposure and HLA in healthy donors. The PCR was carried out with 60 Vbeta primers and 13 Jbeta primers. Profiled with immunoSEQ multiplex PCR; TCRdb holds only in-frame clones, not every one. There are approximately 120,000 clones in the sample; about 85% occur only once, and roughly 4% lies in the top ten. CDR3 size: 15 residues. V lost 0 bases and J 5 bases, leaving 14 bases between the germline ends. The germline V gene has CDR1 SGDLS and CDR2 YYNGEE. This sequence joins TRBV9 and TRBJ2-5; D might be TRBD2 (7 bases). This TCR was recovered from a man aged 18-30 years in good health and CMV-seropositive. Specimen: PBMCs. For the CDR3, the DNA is TGTGCCAGCAGCGTAGGCGAGGGGGGGCCTGAGACCCAGTACTTC. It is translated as CASSVGEGGPETQYF.